In this sample, the clone carrying this TCR beta chain turned up a few times. The antigen remains undetermined. The germline gives CDR1 SQVTM, CDR2 ANQGSEA. Trimming stripped 1 base from V and 2 bases from J, with 8 bases between. The CDR3 has 13 amino acids. This sample is drawn from a study of T cell repertoires in cytomegalovirus infection. The wider study: Public TCR beta signatures were indicative of both CMV infection and a matching HLA type. Study conclusions and caveats: Carriage of CMV together with the relevant HLA was identifiable through cumulative public TCR beta family frequency. The ex vivo response showed dominance by HLA-C-restricted CMV-specific TCR beta clonotypes.

One entry per CDR3 protein, called by TCRdb with MiXCR from the reads. The sample lists 150,000 to 200,000 distinct CDR3 sequences, around 15% seen once, with more than 20% in the top ten. The chain carries TRBV29-1 and TRBJ1-2; the D gene is possibly TRBD1 (6 bases). The origin of this receptor is a human donor in good health (CMV status not recorded). Some clones in this sample may be carry-over from other donors' samples. The sample consisted of PBMCs. In nucleotides, the CDR3 is TGCAGCGTTGAAGGACAGGAAAACTATGGCTACACCTTC. This encodes CSVEGQENYGYTF.